This TCR beta chain stems from a study of shared T cell receptors in the human thymus. Profiled with immunoSEQ multiplex PCR; TCRdb holds only in-frame clones, not every one. The sample shows about 540,000 clones, around three quarters of them seen only once. Germline loops: CDR1 LGHNA, CDR2 YSLEER. Germline trimming cut 4 bases from V and 0 bases from J; bases unmatched to any gene: 10. The CDR3 consists of 18 residues. These same records also appear under a second study, on human thymus T cells.

Sequencing used thymocytes. The TCR comes from a boy under two years old with a congenital heart defect. V is TRBV4-3 and J is TRBJ2-3; 10 nucleotides line up with TRBD2. The CDR3 nucleotides read TGCGCCAGCAGCCTTAGCGGGAGGCCCAAAGAGAGCACAGATACGCAGTATTTT. Translating gives CASSLSGRPKESTDTQYF.